This TCR beta chain was recorded in a study of T cells in localized non-small cell lung cancer. Produced via immunoSEQ multiplex PCR; TCRdb's table is partial and in-frame only. The data contain fewer than 20,000 clones, roughly nine tenths of them seen just once; the ten biggest clones take up less than 3%. This sequence originates from a woman between 35 and 70 years old with stage I lung adenocarcinoma. The sequences come from peripheral blood, collected before any cancer treatment.

The CDR3 is CASSLSGGNTEAFF. The CDR3 DNA follows: TGTGCCAGCAGTTTATCCGGGGGGAACACTGAAGCTTTCTTT. V is TRBV27 and J is TRBJ1-1, with D perhaps TRBD1 (5 bases). Trimming pared 0 bases from V and 1 base from J, leaving 6 bases between. Germline V lookup: CDR1 MNHEY, CDR2 SMNVEV (reference sequence). The CDR3 runs to 14 residues.